Listed here is a single T cell receptor (beta chain). This receptor's antigen is unknown. No per-base quality is available; no much larger clone lies one base away. The sample is drawn from a study of shared clonotypes between healthy human individuals (dated by TCRdb to the early 2020s). Regarding the research as a whole: The cohort included a few men and two women between 18 and 49 years of age. Blood TCR repertoires of a handful of healthy adults were deeply sequenced to estimate repertoire size and the extent of clonotype sharing between individuals. To increase sequencing depth and limit assay-specific biases, different laboratories used diverse techniques to prepare libraries and sequence TCR repertoires. Per donor, three plates each were used for CD4 naive and CD4 memory, two for CD8 naive, and one for CD8 memory. Between about 0.85 and 9.5 billion PBMCs per donor were obtained by leukapheresis.

Via the germline V gene, CDR1 is MNHNS and CDR2 SASEGT. Trimming removed 7 bases from V and 13 bases from J, leaving 18 bases between the germline ends. The CDR3 has 12 amino acids, counting the end cysteine and phenylalanine. This entry keeps only the CDR3 DNA: 36 bases, framed from base 1. Study-wide conclusions, independent of this receptor: Because the study included only a small number of donors, the genetic and exposure-history diversity represented was limited. Rarefaction of sorted-subset datasets indicated incomplete sequencing despite the large sequencing depth. Naive subsets generally had larger estimated clonotype richness than memory subsets did. Based on pairwise subsampling, the degree of clonotype sharing among donors was expected to be affected by sequencing depth. Compared with non-shared clonotypes, the clonotypes found in all four sorted-subset donors had higher generation probabilities. Sampling was restricted to blood, and TCR repertoires in tissues likely differ from the TCR repertoires found in blood. Around 5.4% of naive CD4, around 3.5% of naive CD8, around 2.3% of memory CD4, and 0.35% to 0.5% of memory CD8 clonotypes were shared across four donors.

Donors were healthy HIV-negative adults with no recently reported acute infections or vaccinations. Only Caucasian adults living in Nashville, Tennessee, USA were represented among the donors. Magnetic negative selection was used to enrich CD4+ T cells, after which naive cells were positively selected on CD45RA and the negative fraction became the memory subset. After blood collection by leukapheresis, PBMCs were isolated using Ficoll-Histopaque density gradient centrifugation and then cryopreserved in the vapor phase of liquid nitrogen. Purity and quantity of every magnetically sorted T cell population were checked by analytical flow cytometry. From each sorted fraction, genomic DNA was isolated and quantified by UV absorbance on a Nanodrop 2000c. TCR CDR3 regions were amplified from genomic DNA by multiplex PCR using the deep immunoSEQ assay. Extracted genomic DNA from each cell subset was spread evenly across all wells of several immunoSEQ 96-well plates, with each plate serving as a replicate. Each replicate PCR for sorted subsets received around 200 ng genomic DNA, equal to 28,000 or so T cell genomes. Purified libraries were quantified with a Qubit 3.0 fluorometer, sized on a Bioanalyzer 2100, and re-quantified with the KAPA Library Quantification kit. Every immunoSEQ 96-well plate was sequenced on a separate single-read 150-cycle Illumina NextSeq 550 flow cell. As for the original processing: Because only junctional sequences without quality scores were contained in the immunoSEQ output, filtering matching that applied to full-length reads could not be performed. Sequences were annotated with PyIR, a Python wrapper for IgBLAST v1.9, using IMGT germline references to assign V/J genes and CDR3. Reads were filtered out if the reads had weak V/J assignments (E-value above 1e-6), no CDR3, stop codons, out-of-frame junctions, or ambiguous translated residues. V3J clonotypes were defined as sequences sharing the same inferred V gene, J gene, and CDR3 amino acid sequence. Percentage overlap between repertoires was computed as shared unique clonotypes divided by the size of the smaller repertoire. Three approaches were used to assess repertoire richness: RTK rarefaction, the Chao1 estimator, and Recon v2.1 estimates of unobserved clonotypes. Generation probabilities for all TCRbeta clonotypes obtained by the gDNA method from a few donors were computed using OLGA. Entries here come from immuneACCESS through TCRdb and include only in-frame sequences with V and J called. Some clones fail to appear in such tables; in the studies checked, an unresolved V gene covers under half of the shortfall, and the cause of the remainder is unknown. Clone size and the V and J calls come from that table; the DNA yielded D and trimming. Within this sample are about 2,500,000 clones, with roughly 92% of them counted one time only. Around 0.14% of the sample belongs to the ten largest clones.

Sequencing used naive CD4+ T cells sorted from blood. Reading the label with the study, this specimen's cell subset or site is: CD45RA+ positively selected. The TCR sequence derives from a man aged 18 to 29 in good health. This sequence uses TRBV6-1 and TRBJ2-3; the best D guess is TRBD2, with 6 bases matching. CDR3 region: CASTAGSWEKYF. The sequenced DNA: TGTGCCAGCACCGCGGGGTCTTGGGAGAAGTATTTT.